This TCR beta chain was recovered during a study of control samples from healthy donors and cancer patients (dated by TCRdb to the early 2020s). Library preparation employed the immunoSEQ multiplex PCR assay. TCRdb provides this immuneACCESS table in a form limited to in-frame rearrangements. Some clones are lacking; in checked studies, under half of them reflect an unresolved V gene, and why the rest are absent is not known. In all, the sample holds about 80,000 clones, and 84% of those were seen once. The leading ten clones occupy approximately 10% of the sample. As for this clone: Its antigen remains undetermined. There are no base qualities to consult, and no much larger clone falls within one base.

At the junction V is shortened by 4 bases and J by 6 bases, with 9 bases in between. The CDR1 and CDR2 encoded by the germline V gene are SGHRS and YFSETQ. The CDR3 measures 12 amino acids from cysteine to phenylalanine. The entry retains the CDR3 DNA only, 36 bases that are in frame from base 1. The chain joins TRBV5-1 to TRBJ2-3; the D gene cannot be named for sure. Sequencing was performed on PBMCs. This TCR derives from a man aged 60 to 69 with head and neck cancer. The CDR3 has the sequence CASSDARDTQYF. The DNA sequence reads TGCGCCAGCAGCGATGCTAGGGATACGCAGTATTTT.